This T cell receptor (beta chain) was sequenced in a study of T cells generated in artificial thymic organoids listed by TCRdb under 2017. Background for the entire study: The TCR alpha and beta CDR3 repertoires of CD8 single positive T cells derived from in vitro artificial thymic organoids were compared with those of thymic and peripheral blood naive CD8 T cells. Displayed repertoire sequencing data were described as representative of three independent experiments. Study-wide findings and limitations: The TCR clonotype diversity of organoid-derived CD8 single positive T cells was physiological and comparable to that of naive CD8 T cells from thymus and blood. No skewed Valpha or Vbeta usage was observed in organoid-derived T cells, a finding that argues against dominance of unconventional lineages or clonal expansions.

Note on this clonotype: No antigen is known for it. Base qualities are not at hand, and no much larger clone is one base apart.

Germline trimming: 3 bases from V, 1 base from J; junction bases outside gene matches: 1. The germline V gene specifies SGHTA as CDR1 and FQGTGA as CDR2. The CDR3 has 14 amino acids, counting the end cysteine and phenylalanine. Only the CDR3 part of the read is kept: 42 bases, read in frame from the first base. To build artificial thymic organoids, human HSPCs were aggregated with MS5 murine stromal cells transduced with human DLL1, and the aggregates were cultured at an air-liquid interface. Organoids were seeded with FACS-purified CD34+CD3- hematopoietic stem and progenitor cells depleted of residual T cells. Serum-free RB27 medium, consisting of RPMI 1640 supplemented with B27, FLT3L, IL-7 and ascorbic acid, was used for organoid culture. Before RNA extraction, CD3+TCRalphabeta+CD8 single positive T cells from organoids and thymus were sorted by FACS. For each sample, the RNeasy Micro kit was used to purify total RNA from 40,000 to 200,000 sorted cells, and RNA quality was checked on an Agilent RNA 6000 Nano chip.

TCRalpha and TCRbeta libraries were amplified separately by semi-nested PCR with Advantage 2 and reverse primers in the TRAC or TRBC constant regions. First-strand cDNA synthesis used between 3.5 and 500 ng of total RNA. The TCR cDNA libraries were generated by 5'-RACE using the SMARTer PCR cDNA Synthesis kit, with a poly-dT primer driving first-strand synthesis. Sample-specific 5-nucleotide barcodes were carried by the semi-nested constant-region reverse primers, and the resulting products were cleaned using the Zymo DNA Clean and Concentrator-5 kit. As many as ten barcoded samples were combined into a pool, ligated to Illumina adaptors, and sequenced on an Illumina MiSeq as 2 x 150 bp paired-end reads. For the original study's pipeline: After demultiplexing, reads were aligned with BLAT to a custom library containing all human TRAV, TRAJ, TRBV, TRBD and TRBJ combinations from IMGT. The best BLAT hits were picked using pslCDnaFilter (-maxAligns=1, -ignoreIntrons), and custom Perl scripts were used to calculate clonotype frequencies. Using fastp at Q25 and MiXCR, TCRdb reprocessed the public reads and kept productive beta chains. Rows merge per CDR3 protein into single entries with the most common DNA and genes. These V and J calls rely on TCRdb rather than the paper's analysis. This sample lists 5,700 or so distinct CDR3 sequences; less than 30% were detected once. The top ten hold 2.5% to 3% of the sample.

The chain employs TRBV7-3 and TRBJ2-3; TRBD1 lines up with 7 middle nucleotides. Material: naive CD8+ T cells grown in artificial thymic organoids from cord blood stem and progenitor cells. Explained via the paper, the cell subset or site label denotes: CD3+TCRalphabeta+CD8SP T cells; for blood, CD45RO-CCR7+ naive CD8+ T cells. The sequence derives from a human donor who gave cord blood stem cells for thymic organoid culture, a cardiac surgery patient who gave postnatal thymus, or a blood donor (not recorded which). The DNA reads TGTGCCAGCAGCTTGACAGGGTGCACAGATACGCAGTATTTT. Translated, it reads CASSLTGCTDTQYF.